This T cell receptor (beta chain) was retrieved from a study of shared clonotypes between healthy human individuals. Generated by immunoSEQ multiplex PCR, the TCRdb table keeps only in-frame clones and is missing some. This sample has some 1,900,000 clones, with around 96% found just once. The naive CD8 population came from CD45RO-negative cells selected for CCR7, without terminally differentiated effector memory CD45RA+ cells. This clonotype was obtained from a man aged 18 to 29 in good health. The sample consisted of naive CD8+ T cells sorted from blood.

The CDR3, as DNA: TGTGCCAGCAGATCCGGGATGGTCCCGGCCGGGGAGCTGTTTTTT. Residues: CASRSGMVPAGELFF. This rearrangement joins TRBV7-9 to TRBJ2-2; tentatively, D is TRBD2 (5 bases). Germline V lookup: CDR1 SEHNR, CDR2 FQNEAQ (reference sequence). The length of the CDR3 is 15 residues. V was shortened by 6 bases and J by 6 bases, with 17 bases between the two germline ends.